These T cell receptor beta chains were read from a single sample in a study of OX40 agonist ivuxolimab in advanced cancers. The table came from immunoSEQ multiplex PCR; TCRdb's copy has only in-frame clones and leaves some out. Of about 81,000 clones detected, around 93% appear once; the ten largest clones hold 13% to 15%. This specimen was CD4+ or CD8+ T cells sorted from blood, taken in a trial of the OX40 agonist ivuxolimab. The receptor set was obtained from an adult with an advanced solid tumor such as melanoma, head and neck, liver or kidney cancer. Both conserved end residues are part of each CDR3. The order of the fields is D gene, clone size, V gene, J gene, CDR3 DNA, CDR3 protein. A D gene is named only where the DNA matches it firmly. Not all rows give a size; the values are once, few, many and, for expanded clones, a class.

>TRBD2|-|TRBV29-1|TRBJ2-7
TGCAGCGTTGATGACGCGGGGGGGCTCGAGCAGTACTTC
CSVDDAGGLEQYF
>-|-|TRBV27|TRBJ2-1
TGTGCCAGCAGGACAGGCTTCTACAATGAGCAGTTCTTC
CASRTGFYNEQFF
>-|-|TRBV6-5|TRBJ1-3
TGTGCCAGCAGTTACGGGGGGCACGGAAACACCATATATTTT
CASSYGGHGNTIYF
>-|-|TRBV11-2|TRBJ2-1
TGTGCCAGCAGCTTTGGGACTGAGCAGTTCTTC
CASSFGTEQFF
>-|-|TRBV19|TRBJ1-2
TGTGCCAGTAGTATGGGCAGGGGACCACTTAATGGCTACACCTTC
CASSMGRGPLNGYTF
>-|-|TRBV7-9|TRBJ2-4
TGTGCCAGCAGCTTAGTGTGGGGCCAGAAAAACATTCAGTACTTC
CASSLVWGQKNIQYF
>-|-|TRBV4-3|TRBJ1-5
TGCGCCAGCAGCCAAGATGGGCAGGCGAATCAGCCCCAGCATTTT
CASSQDGQANQPQHF
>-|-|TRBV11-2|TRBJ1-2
TGTGCCAGCAGCCAGGGTACAGGCTATGGCTACACCTTC
CASSQGTGYGYTF
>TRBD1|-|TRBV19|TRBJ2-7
TGTGCCAGTAGTGACAGGGGCGGAGACTACGAGCAGTACTTC
CASSDRGGDYEQYF
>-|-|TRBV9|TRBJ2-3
TGTGCCAGCAGCGTAGCGGACAGACCCACAGATACGCAGTATTTT
CASSVADRPTDTQYF
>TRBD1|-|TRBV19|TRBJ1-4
TGTGCCAGTAGTTACGGACAGGCTAATGAAAAACTGTTTTTT
CASSYGQANEKLFF
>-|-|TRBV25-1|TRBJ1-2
TGTGCCAGCAGTGAGATGGTCATGACTGAAGACTATGGCTACACCTTC
CASSEMVMTEDYGYTF
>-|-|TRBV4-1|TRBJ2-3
TGCGCCAGCAGCCAAATACCCAGCCCGGATACGCAGTATTTT
CASSQIPSPDTQYF
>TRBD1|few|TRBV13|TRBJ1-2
TGTGCCAGCAGTCCATCGACAGGGGTGGCCTATGGCTACACCTTC
CASSPSTGVAYGYTF
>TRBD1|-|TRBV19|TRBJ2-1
TGTGCCAGTAGTCCCGGGACAGGGGAGGTCAATGAGCAGTTCTTC
CASSPGTGEVNEQFF
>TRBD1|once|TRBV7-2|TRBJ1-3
TGTGCCAGCAGCTTAGGGACAGGGGGTGGAAACACCATATATTTT
CASSLGTGGGNTIYF
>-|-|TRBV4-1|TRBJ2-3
TGCGCCAGCAGCCATATCCCCTTCTCCACAGATACGCAGTATTTT
CASSHIPFSTDTQYF
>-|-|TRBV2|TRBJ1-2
TGTGCCAGCAGTGAGGGGAGGGTAGGCTCAAACTATGGCTACACCTTC
CASSEGRVGSNYGYTF